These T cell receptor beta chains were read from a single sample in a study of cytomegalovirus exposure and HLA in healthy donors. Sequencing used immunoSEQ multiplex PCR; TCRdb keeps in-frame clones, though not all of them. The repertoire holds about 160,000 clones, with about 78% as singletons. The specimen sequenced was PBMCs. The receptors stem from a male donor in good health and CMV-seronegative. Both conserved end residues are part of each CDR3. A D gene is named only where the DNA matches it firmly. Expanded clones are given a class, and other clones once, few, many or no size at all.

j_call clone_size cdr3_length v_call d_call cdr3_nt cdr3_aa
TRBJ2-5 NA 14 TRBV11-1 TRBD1 TGTGCCAGCAGCCCGGGGACAGGGCCGGAGACCCAGTACTTC CASSPGTGPETQYF
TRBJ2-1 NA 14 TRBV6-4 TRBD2 TGTGCCAGCTCATTTAGCGGGAGAGGGAATGAGCAGTTCTTC CASSFSGRGNEQFF
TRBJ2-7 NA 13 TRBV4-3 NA TGCGCCAGCTCGCTTGGAGCCTCCTACGAGCAGTACTTC CASSLGASYEQYF
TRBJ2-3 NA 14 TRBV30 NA TGTGCCCAGGCCGGGGGGCATGGCACAGATACGCAGTATTTT CAQAGGHGTDTQYF
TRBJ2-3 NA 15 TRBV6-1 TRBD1 TGTGCCAGCAGTTCCGGGACAGGGTTTACAGATACGCAGTATTTT CASSSGTGFTDTQYF
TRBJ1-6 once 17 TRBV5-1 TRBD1 TGCGCCAGCAGCTCGGTCGCGGGAGGGGGCCATAATTCACCCCTCCACTTT CASSSVAGGGHNSPLHF
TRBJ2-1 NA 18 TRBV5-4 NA TGTGCCAGCAGCTCAAAAGGGGGTAACGCTAGGGGGTACAATGAGCAGTTCTTC CASSSKGGNARGYNEQFF
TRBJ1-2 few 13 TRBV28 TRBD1 TGTGCCAGCAGTTTTGGGACAGTCTATGGCTACACCTTC CASSFGTVYGYTF
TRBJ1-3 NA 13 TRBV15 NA TGTGCCACCAGCAGAGAATTTCTAAACACCATATATTTT CATSREFLNTIYF
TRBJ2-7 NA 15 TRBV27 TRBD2 TGTGCCAGCAGTCCGGAGACTAGCGGGAGCTACGAGCAGTACTTC CASSPETSGSYEQYF
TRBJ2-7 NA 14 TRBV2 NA TGTGCCAGCAGTGAGACAGGCTACTCCTACGAGCAGTACTTC CASSETGYSYEQYF